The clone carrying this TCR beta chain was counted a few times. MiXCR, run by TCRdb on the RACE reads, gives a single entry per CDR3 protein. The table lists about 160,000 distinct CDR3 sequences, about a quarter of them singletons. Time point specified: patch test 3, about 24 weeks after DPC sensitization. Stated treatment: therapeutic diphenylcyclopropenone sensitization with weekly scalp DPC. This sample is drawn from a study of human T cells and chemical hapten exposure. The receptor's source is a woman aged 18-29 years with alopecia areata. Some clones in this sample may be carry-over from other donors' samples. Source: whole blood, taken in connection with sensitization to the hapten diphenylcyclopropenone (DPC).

CDR3 protein: CSVGLRTYNEQFF. The DNA of the CDR3 is TGCAGCGTTGGCTTGAGGACCTACAATGAGCAGTTCTTC. The chain has TRBV29-1 and TRBJ2-1; D not resolved. Deletions cut 4 bases from V and 2 bases from J, with 9 bases between. The germline gives CDR1 SQVTM, CDR2 ANQGSEA. This CDR3 region has 13 residues.